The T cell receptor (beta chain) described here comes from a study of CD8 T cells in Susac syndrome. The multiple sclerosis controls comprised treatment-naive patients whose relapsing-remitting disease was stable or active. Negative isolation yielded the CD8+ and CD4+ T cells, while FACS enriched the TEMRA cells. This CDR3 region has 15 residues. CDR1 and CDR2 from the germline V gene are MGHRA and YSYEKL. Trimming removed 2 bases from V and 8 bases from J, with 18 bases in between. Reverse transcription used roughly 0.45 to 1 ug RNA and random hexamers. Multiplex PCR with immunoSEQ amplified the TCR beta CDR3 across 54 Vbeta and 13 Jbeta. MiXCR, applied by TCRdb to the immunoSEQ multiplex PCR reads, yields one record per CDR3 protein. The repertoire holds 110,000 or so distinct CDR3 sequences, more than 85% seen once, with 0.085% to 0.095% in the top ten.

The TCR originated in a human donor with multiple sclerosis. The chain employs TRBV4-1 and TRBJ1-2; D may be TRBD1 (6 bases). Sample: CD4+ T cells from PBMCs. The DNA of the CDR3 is TGCGCCAGCAGCCAACCGACAGGACGATTTAGAGGCTACACCTTC. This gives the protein CASSQPTGRFRGYTF.